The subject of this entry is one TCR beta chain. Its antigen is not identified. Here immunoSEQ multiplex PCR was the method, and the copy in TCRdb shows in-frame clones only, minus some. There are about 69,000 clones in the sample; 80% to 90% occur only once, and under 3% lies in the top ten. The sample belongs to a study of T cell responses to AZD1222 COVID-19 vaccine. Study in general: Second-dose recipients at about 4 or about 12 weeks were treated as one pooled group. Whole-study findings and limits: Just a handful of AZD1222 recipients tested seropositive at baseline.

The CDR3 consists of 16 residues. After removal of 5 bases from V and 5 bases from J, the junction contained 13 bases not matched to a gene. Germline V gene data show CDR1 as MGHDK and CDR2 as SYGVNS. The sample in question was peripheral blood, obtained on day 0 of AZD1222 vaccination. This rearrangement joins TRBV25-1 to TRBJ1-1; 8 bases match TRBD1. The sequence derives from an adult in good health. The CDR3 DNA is TGTGCCAGCAGTTCAGGGCTCCAGGGGGCGAGGACTGAAGCTTTCTTT. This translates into CASSSGLQGARTEAFF.